The 21 T cell receptor beta chains listed next were all sequenced from one sample in a study of blood T cell repertoires in COVID-19. Some clones are missing from TCRdb's copy, which holds only in-frame ones; the method was immunoSEQ multiplex PCR. The sample lists 70,000 to 75,000 clones; less than 80% were seen once. Sequencing was performed on peripheral blood. These receptors all stem from a man aged 60 to 75 with active or convalescent COVID-19.

This rearrangement joins TRBV2 to TRBJ1-2; TRBD1 agrees at 10 bases. CDR1 is SNHLY and CDR2 is FYNNEI in the germline V gene. This CDR3 region has 15 residues. J gave up 4 bases and V 6 bases, and 8 bases lay outside the gene matches. The CDR3 DNA is TGTGCCAGCAGCGTCGGGGACAGGGGAGGCTATGGCTACACCTTC. Translated: CASSVGDRGGYGYTF.

The rearrangement joins TRBV2 to TRBJ1-4, with D maybe TRBD1 (6 bases). Germline V gene lookup returns CDR1 SNHLY and CDR2 FYNNEI. CDR3 length: 14 amino acids. V dropped 5 bases and J dropped 2 bases, with 9 bases sitting between them. The CDR3 protein is CASSRQATNEKLFF. The CDR3 DNA follows: TGTGCCAGCAGTCGACAGGCTACTAATGAAAAACTGTTTTTT.

The chain employs TRBV2 and TRBJ2-2; 12 bases are a match to TRBD1. CDR1 is SNHLY, CDR2 FYNNEI, per germline. Germline trimming cut 6 bases from V and 7 bases from J; bases unmatched to any gene: 6. The CDR3 sequence is 15 residues long. The CDR3 spells CASRAGQGAVGELFF. The DNA of the CDR3 is TGTGCCAGCAGGGCGGGACAGGGGGCGGTCGGGGAGCTGTTTTTT.

This clone was seen a handful of times. J is TRBJ1-2 and V is TRBV5-1; tentatively, D is TRBD1 (5 bases). The CDR3 covers 13 residues. V lost 4 bases to trimming and J lost 0 bases, with 7 bases between them. CDR1 and CDR2 from the germline V gene are SGHRS and YFSETQ. Written as DNA, the CDR3 is TGCGCCAGCAGCCAGACAGCTAACTATGGCTACACCTTC. Its protein product is CASSQTANYGYTF.

J is TRBJ1-2 and V is TRBV28, with TRBD1 as a possible D gene (6 bases). The V gene lost 6 bases and the J gene lost 7 bases, with 12 bases spanning the gap. The CDR3 is 12 amino acids. Germline V lookup: CDR1 MDHEN, CDR2 SYDVKM. The CDR3 nucleotides are TGTGCCAGCAGAGCCGGGACACCTGGCTACACCTTC. It is translated as CASRAGTPGYTF.

This chain joins TRBV3-1 (or the pseudogene TRBV3-2) and TRBJ1-1, with D perhaps matching TRBD1 (6 bases). There are 14 residues in the CDR3. Trimming took off 3 bases at V and 8 bases at J, with 16 bases between the two ends. CDR1 is LGHDT, CDR2 YNNKEL, per germline (reference sequence). CDR3 region: CASSHVGRQVEAFF. CDR3 nucleotides: TGTGCCAGCAGCCACGTCGGAAGACAGGTGGAAGCTTTCTTT.

The rearrangement links TRBV18 to TRBJ2-1; the D is unclear. The CDR3 length is 13 residues. Germline-derived CDR1 and CDR2 are KGHSH and LQKENI. V was trimmed by 3 bases and J by 10 bases, leaving 13 bases between them. The CDR3 reads CASSPPGGTEQFF. CDR3 DNA sequence: TGTGCCAGCTCACCCCCCGGCGGCACGGAGCAGTTCTTC.

This clone has a count of ten or more. The chain joins TRBV2 to TRBJ2-7; D call uncertain. The V end lost 8 bases, the J end lost 5 bases, and 13 bases lay between the germline ends. Germline V gene lookup returns CDR1 SNHLY and CDR2 FYNNEI. CDR3 size: 12 residues. CDR3: CASCLVEHEQYF. The CDR3 nucleotides read TGTGCCAGCTGTCTGGTGGAGCACGAGCAGTACTTC.

The chain links TRBV4-2 to TRBJ1-6, with D unclear. Germline V gene data show CDR1 as LGHNA and CDR2 as YNFKEQ. The CDR3 contains 15 residues. Trimming took off 1 base at V and 4 bases at J, with 8 bases between the two ends. CDR3 in DNA: TGTGCCAGCAGCCAAGCTCAGGCATATAATTCACCCCTCCACTTT. Protein sequence: CASSQAQAYNSPLHF.

The V call is TRBV28, the J call TRBJ2-1; D may be TRBD2 (6 bases). The V gene's germline CDR1 is MDHEN and CDR2 SYDVKM. The CDR3 is made up of 16 amino acids. Trimming stripped 5 bases from V and 4 bases from J, with 18 bases between. Here the CDR3 DNA reads TGTGCCAGCAGTCCCGCGGGGCGCTTTCGATACAATGAGCAGTTCTTC. Translation: CASSPAGRFRYNEQFF.

The chain joins TRBV28 to TRBJ2-3, with 12 bases lining up with TRBD1. Trimming took 6 bases from V and 2 from J; bases not matched to a gene: 9. The CDR3 sequence is 17 residues long. The germline CDR1 and CDR2 sequences are MDHEN and SYDVKM. In nucleotides, the CDR3 is TGTGCCAGCAGAAAGGGACAGGGGGCAGGAGACACAGATACGCAGTATTTT. Protein product: CASRKGQGAGDTDTQYF.

The V call is TRBV5-1, the J call TRBJ2-7; 9 bases align to TRBD1. V gave up 1 base and J gave up 2 bases; unmatched junction bases: 22. Germline assignment: CDR1 SGHRS and CDR2 YFSETQ. The CDR3 is made up of 21 amino acids. The CDR3 DNA follows: TGCGCCAGCAGCTTGAGACCTCTCACAGGGGGCTCTAGTGGTTTTCCCTACGAGCAGTACTTC. Translated: CASSLRPLTGGSSGFPYEQYF.

The genes are TRBV28 and TRBJ2-5, with 7 bases matching TRBD1. The CDR3 loop spans 15 amino acids. CDR1 and CDR2 (germline): MDHEN, SYDVKM. Unmatched junction bases numbered 9, after V lost 6 bases and J lost 2 bases. The CDR3 loop reads CASSRTGTVQETQYF. As DNA, the CDR3 is TGTGCCAGCAGCCGTACCGGGACAGTACAAGAGACCCAGTACTTC.

The gene calls are TRBV6-6 and TRBJ2-3; 10 bases align to TRBD2. The CDR3 is 16 residues long. The ends lost 2 bases at V and 2 bases at J; junction bases unmatched: 4. Germline CDR1 is MNHNY and CDR2 is SVGAGI (reference sequence). The CDR3 region has the DNA TGTGCCAGCAGTTACGCTAGCGGGGGTCACACAGATACGCAGTATTTT. Translation gives CASSYASGGHTDTQYF.

This clone appeared a single time. The rearrangement joins TRBV4-3 to TRBJ1-5; D ambiguous. Trimming removed 0 bases from V and 6 bases from J, with 6 bases in between. The CDR3 has 13 amino acids. Germline V gene lookup returns CDR1 LGHNA and CDR2 YSLEER. In DNA, the CDR3 is TGCGCCAGCAGCCAAGATCTTAGTCAGCCCCAGCATTTT. Translation gives CASSQDLSQPQHF.

CDR3 DNA sequence: TGCGCCAGCAGCAACCCCGGGACAACTTATACTGAAGCTTTCTTT. Translated, it gives CASSNPGTTYTEAFF. V and J are TRBV5-1 and TRBJ1-1; D possibly corresponds to TRBD1 (6 bases). Germline V gene data show CDR1 as SGHRS and CDR2 as YFSETQ. CDR3 size: 15 residues. Trimming stripped 4 bases from V and 5 bases from J, with 18 bases between.

This chain links TRBV19 with TRBJ1-1; TRBD1 aligns across 10 bases. There are 16 residues in the CDR3. J was trimmed by 2 bases and V by 6 bases; bases with no gene match: 9. Germline CDR1 is LNHDA and CDR2 is SQIVND (reference sequence). This CDR3 is CASSMTGGGGNTEAFF. The CDR3 bases are TGTGCCAGTAGCATGACAGGGGGCGGTGGTAACACTGAAGCTTTCTTT.

The genes are TRBV4-1 and TRBJ2-2; D is uncertain. Germline-derived CDR1 and CDR2 are MGHRA and YSYEKL. Trimming pared 0 bases from V and 7 bases from J, leaving 3 bases between. The CDR3 extends over 12 amino acids. The CDR3 sequence is CASSQDLGELFF. CDR3 DNA: TGCGCCAGCAGCCAAGACCTCGGGGAGCTGTTTTTT.

The V call is TRBV3-1 (or the pseudogene TRBV3-2), the J call TRBJ2-7; 7 nucleotides match TRBD1. Germline lookup yields CDR1 LGHDT and CDR2 YNNKEL (reference sequence). This CDR3 spans 15 amino acids. Germline trimming cut 1 base from V and 1 base from J; bases unmatched to any gene: 4. The CDR3 spells CASSQGGDRSYEQYF. Here the CDR3 DNA reads TGTGCCAGCAGCCAAGGAGGGGACAGATCCTACGAGCAGTACTTC.

The V and J genes are TRBV7-9 and TRBJ2-5, with TRBD1 identical over 9 bases. CDR3 length: 17 residues. V shed 5 bases, J shed 4 bases, and the junction held 14 bases outside the gene matches. The germline V gene has CDR1 SEHNR and CDR2 FQNEAQ (reference sequence). CDR3 in amino acids: CASSQSGTGLFSETQYF. CDR3 sequence (DNA): TGTGCCAGCAGCCAATCCGGGACAGGGCTTTTTTCAGAGACCCAGTACTTC.

The V call is TRBV5-1, the J call TRBJ1-1; D unresolved. Trimming stripped 3 bases from V and 0 bases from J, with 6 bases between. Germline CDR1 reads SGHRS; CDR2 reads YFSETQ. The CDR3 is 13 amino acids. DNA of the CDR3: TGCGCCAGCAGCTCCCTTATGAACACTGAAGCTTTCTTT. It encodes CASSSLMNTEAFF.